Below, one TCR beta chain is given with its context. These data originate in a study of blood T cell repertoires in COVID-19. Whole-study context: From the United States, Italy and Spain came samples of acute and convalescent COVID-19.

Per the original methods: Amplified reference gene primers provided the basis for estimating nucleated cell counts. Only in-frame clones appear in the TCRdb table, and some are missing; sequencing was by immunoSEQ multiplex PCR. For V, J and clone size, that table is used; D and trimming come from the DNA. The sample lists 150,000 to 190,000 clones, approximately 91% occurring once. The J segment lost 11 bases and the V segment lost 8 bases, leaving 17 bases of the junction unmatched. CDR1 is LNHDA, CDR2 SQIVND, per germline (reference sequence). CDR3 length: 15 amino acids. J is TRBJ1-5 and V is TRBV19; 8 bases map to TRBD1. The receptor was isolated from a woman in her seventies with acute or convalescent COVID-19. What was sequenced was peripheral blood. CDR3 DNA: TGTGCCAGTGGGGGGACAGGCTCCCTCTTAAGAACCCAGCATTTT. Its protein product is CASGGTGSLLRTQHF.